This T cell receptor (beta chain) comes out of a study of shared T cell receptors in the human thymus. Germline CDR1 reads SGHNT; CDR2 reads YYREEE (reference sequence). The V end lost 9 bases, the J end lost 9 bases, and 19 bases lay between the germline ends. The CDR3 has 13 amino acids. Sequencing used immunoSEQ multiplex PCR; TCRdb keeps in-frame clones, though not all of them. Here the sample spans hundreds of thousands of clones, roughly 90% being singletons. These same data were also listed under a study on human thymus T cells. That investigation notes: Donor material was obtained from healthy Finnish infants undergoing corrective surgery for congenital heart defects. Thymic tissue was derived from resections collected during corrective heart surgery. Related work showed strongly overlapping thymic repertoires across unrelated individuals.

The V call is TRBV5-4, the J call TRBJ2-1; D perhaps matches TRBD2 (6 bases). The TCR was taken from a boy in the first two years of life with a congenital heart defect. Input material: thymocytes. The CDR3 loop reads CATTGRLGGEQFF. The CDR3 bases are TGTGCCACCACGGGACGACTCGGGGGTGAGCAGTTCTTC.